A single sample is the source of the 31 T cell receptor beta chains below, sequenced in a study of OX40 agonist ivuxolimab in advanced cancers. The assay was immunoSEQ multiplex PCR, and TCRdb's table has in-frame clones only and misses some. Here the sample spans tens of thousands of clones, under 75% being singletons. Sequenced material: CD4+ or CD8+ T cells sorted from blood, taken in a trial of the OX40 agonist ivuxolimab. The receptors originated from an adult with an advanced solid tumor such as melanoma, head and neck, liver or kidney cancer.

V gene TRBV7-6 combines with J gene TRBJ2-2; 9 bases map to TRBD1. From germline, CDR1 is SGHVS and CDR2 FNYEAQ. V was clipped by 3 bases and J by 7 bases; unmatched bases: 15. This CDR3 has 18 amino acids. The CDR3 protein is CASSFGQGRLGYGGELFF. CDR3 bases: TGTGCCAGCAGCTTCGGACAGGGGCGTTTAGGGTACGGCGGGGAGCTGTTTTTT.

This chain joins TRBV7-9 and TRBJ2-7; no clear D gene. Trimming removed 7 bases at V and 3 bases at J, with 13 bases between. The CDR3 has 13 residues. From germline, CDR1 is SEHNR and CDR2 FQNEAQ (reference sequence). The CDR3 region has the DNA TGTGCCAGCAAGAGAGACACAAACTACGAGCAGTACTTC. It encodes CASKRDTNYEQYF.

This clone was counted between two and nine times. This rearrangement joins TRBV28 to TRBJ2-7, with TRBD2 as a possible D gene (6 bases). The CDR3 is 14 residues long. Germline V gives CDR1 MDHEN, CDR2 SYDVKM. Trimming stripped 5 bases from V and 3 bases from J, with 14 bases between. The CDR3 DNA is TGTGCCAGCAGTCCCACTAGCCTAGACTACGAGCAGTACTTC. Encoded protein: CASSPTSLDYEQYF. Full variable domain (outside the CDR3, taken from reference TRBV28 and TRBJ2-7): DVKVTQSSRYLVKRTGEKVFLECVQDMDHENMFWYRQDPGLGLRLIYFSYDVKMKEKGDIPEGYSVSREKKERFSLILESASTNQTSMYLCASSPTSLDYEQYFGPGTRLTVT.

This clone came up once. The chain employs TRBV6-5 and TRBJ2-7; D may be TRBD2 (5 bases). Germline V gene lookup returns CDR1 MNHEY and CDR2 SVGAGI. Trimming removed 4 bases at V and 6 bases at J, with 16 bases between. The CDR3 is 14 residues long. CDR3 DNA: TGTGCCAGCAGTTCCACTGGACTCTACCCCGAGCAGTACTTC. Protein sequence: CASSSTGLYPEQYF.

The chain uses TRBV5-8 and TRBJ2-2, with D maybe TRBD2 (7 bases). This CDR3 is 16 amino acids long. Trimming removed 4 bases from V and 0 bases from J, with 13 bases in between. CDR1 is SGHTS, CDR2 YDEGEE, per germline. DNA for the CDR3: TGTGCCAGCAGCCGGGGGGCCGACGCGAACACCGGGGAGCTGTTTTTT. Translating gives CASSRGADANTGELFF. The whole variable domain, filled in from reference TRBV5-8 and TRBJ2-2, reads EAGVTQSPTHLIKTRGQQATLRCSPISGHTSVYWYQQALGLGLQFLLWYDEGEERNRGNFPPRFSGRQFPNYSSELNVNALELEDSALYLCASSRGADANTGELFFGEGSRLTVL.

This chain links TRBV7-3 with TRBJ2-3; no firm D call. With 4 bases removed from V and 3 bases from J, the gap between germline ends came to 14 bases. Looked up from germline, CDR1 is SGHTA and CDR2 is FQGTGA. The CDR3 has 15 residues. The CDR3 bases are TGTGCCAGCAGCTCCGATGGTAGCTTGACAGATACGCAGTATTTT. Its protein is CASSSDGSLTDTQYF.

The rearrangement uses TRBV27 and TRBJ2-2, with a weak D call TRBD1 (6 bases). Trimming left V 2 bases short and J 0 bases short, with 16 bases between. Germline lookup yields CDR1 MNHEY and CDR2 SMNVEV (reference sequence). This CDR3 contains 18 residues. The CDR3 loop reads CASSLQFPGTPNTGELFF. In DNA form, the CDR3 reads TGTGCCAGCAGTTTACAATTCCCCGGGACACCGAACACCGGGGAGCTGTTTTTT.

This clone turned up a few times. This chain uses TRBV7-9 with TRBJ2-1; 10 bases are shared with TRBD1. V gave up 5 bases and J gave up 4 bases; unmatched junction bases: 5. The germline CDR1 and CDR2 sequences are SEHNR and FQNEAQ (reference sequence). The CDR3 runs to 15 residues. CDR3 in amino acids: CASSHRDRGYNEQFF. CDR3 coding DNA: TGTGCCAGCAGCCACCGGGACAGGGGATACAATGAGCAGTTCTTC.

CDR3 DNA sequence: TGTGCCAGCAGCTTATCCCGCCAGGGGGATGAAAAACTGTTTTTT. It is translated as CASSLSRQGDEKLFF. This chain uses TRBV7-6 with TRBJ1-4, with 7 positions matching TRBD1. CDR3 size: 15 residues. The junction had 6 bases not matched to a gene; V was cut back by 2 bases and J by 6 bases. Germline CDR1 is SGHVS and CDR2 is FNYEAQ.

The chain recombines TRBV28 with TRBJ2-2; 10 nucleotides line up with TRBD1. The germline V gene has CDR1 MDHEN and CDR2 SYDVKM. The J segment lost 4 bases and the V segment lost 5 bases, leaving 13 bases of the junction unmatched. The CDR3 spans 18 residues. CDR3 region: CASSDPDRGRVGTGELFF. DNA of the CDR3: TGTGCCAGCAGTGACCCAGACAGGGGGCGGGTAGGCACCGGGGAGCTGTTTTTT.

The rearrangement links TRBV9 to TRBJ1-5, with TRBD1 as a possible D gene (5 bases). CDR1 and CDR2 (germline): SGDLS, YYNGEE. The ends were cut back, 4 bases at V and 1 base at J, with 12 bases in the middle. This CDR3 has 15 residues. The CDR3 bases are TGTGCCAGCAGCCCCGGAGGGGCGAGCAATCAGCCCCAGCATTTT. Its translation is CASSPGGASNQPQHF.

As for this clone: One end of the junction is discordant with germline, which a read error may explain. The chain is built from TRBV5-1 and TRBJ1-2; no clear D gene. Germline CDR1 and CDR2: SGHRS and YFSETQ. This CDR3 spans 14 amino acids. The DNA for the CDR3 is TGTGCCAGCAGCTTGATGGGCAGCAACTATGGCTACACCTTC. This translates into CASSLMGSNYGYTF. Supplemented by reference TRBV5-1 and TRBJ1-2, the full variable domain reads KAGVTQTPRYLIKTRGQQVTLSCSPISGHRSVSWYQQTPGQGLQFLFEYFSETQRNKGNFPGRFSGRQFSNSRSEMNVSTLELGDSALYLCASSLMGSNYGYTFGSGTRLTVV.

In the case of this clone: The sample holds other DNA sequences that translate to the same CDR3. The rearrangement links TRBV7-6 to TRBJ2-5; 9 bases map to TRBD2. The germline V gene encodes CDR1 SGHVS and CDR2 FNYEAQ. The CDR3 is 15 amino acids. J gave up 2 bases and V 5 bases, and 6 bases lay outside the gene matches. The CDR3 nucleotides are TGTGCCAGCAGCATTAGCGGGGGATTACAAGAGACCCAGTACTTC. As protein: CASSISGGLQETQYF.

The chain has TRBV28 and TRBJ1-2, with D perhaps matching TRBD1 (5 bases). Trimming removed 7 bases at V and 8 bases at J, with 26 bases between. Germline values: CDR1 MDHEN, CDR2 SYDVKM. This CDR3 is 16 amino acids long. CDR3 loop: CASTPVQSSGLEGYTF. The CDR3, as DNA: TGTGCCAGCACCCCGGTCCAGAGCTCGGGACTAGAAGGCTACACCTTC.

The chain joins TRBV28 to TRBJ1-3, with D unresolved. V lost 9 bases, J lost 0 bases, and 18 bases lay in between. CDR3 size: 16 residues. Germline V lookup: CDR1 MDHEN, CDR2 SYDVKM. Written as DNA, the CDR3 is TGTGCCAGTAATCCCGAGCGGGGTAGCTCTGGAAACACCATATATTTT. The encoded protein is CASNPERGSSGNTIYF.

The chain couples TRBV5-3 to TRBJ2-7; 12 bases fit TRBD1. TRBV5-3 qualifies as an ORF whose function is uncertain. V lost 2 bases to trimming and J lost 2 bases; unmatched junction nucleotides: 8. The CDR3 sequence is 17 residues long. In DNA, the CDR3 is TGTGCCAGAAGCTTTGGGACAGGGGGCAGGGGGCCCTACGAGCAGTACTTC. This encodes CARSFGTGGRGPYEQYF.

This clone was seen only a few times. The chain carries TRBV5-1 and TRBJ2-7; D is unclear. The CDR3 contains 14 residues. Trimming left V 4 bases short and J 6 bases short, with 17 bases between. CDR1 is SGHRS and CDR2 is YFSETQ in the germline V gene. CDR3 nucleotide sequence: TGCGCCAGCAGCAGCGCACCCGAATTAGGCGAGCAGTACTTC. Translated, it gives CASSSAPELGEQYF.

The chain has TRBV18 and TRBJ2-3; D not certain. The V gene lost 3 bases and the J gene lost 0 bases, with 10 bases spanning the gap. This CDR3 spans 15 amino acids. Looked up from germline, CDR1 is KGHSH and CDR2 is LQKENI. The CDR3 DNA reads as TGTGCCAGCTCACCGGGCGGATCTAGCACAGATACGCAGTATTTT. Its translation is CASSPGGSSTDTQYF.

V and J are TRBV7-9 and TRBJ2-5; D perhaps matches TRBD1 (5 bases). V shed 5 bases and J shed 5 bases, with 15 bases lying between them. Germline CDR1 SEHNR, CDR2 FQNEAQ (reference sequence). The CDR3 length is 14 residues. This CDR3 is CASSARQLSETQYF. CDR3 DNA: TGTGCCAGCAGCGCCCGACAGTTATCGGAGACCCAGTACTTC.

V is TRBV19 and J is TRBJ1-1, with D hard to call. Germline assignment: CDR1 LNHDA and CDR2 SQIVND (reference sequence). The germline V and J ends were trimmed by 7 bases and 1 base, with 22 bases remaining between them. This CDR3 comprises 17 residues. The CDR3 reads CASTRGQEYMGNTEAFF. CDR3 in DNA: TGTGCCAGTACCCGGGGTCAGGAATACATGGGGAACACTGAAGCTTTCTTT. Drawing the rest from reference TRBV19 and TRBJ1-1, the complete variable domain is DGGITQSPKYLFRKEGQNVTLSCEQNLNHDAMYWYRQDPGQGLRLIYYSQIVNDFQKGDIAEGYSVSREKKESFPLTVTSAQKNPTAFYLCASTRGQEYMGNTEAFFGQGTRLTVV.

The chain carries TRBV11-3 and TRBJ2-5; TRBD2 matches at 8 bases. V lost 5 bases to trimming and J lost 4 bases; unmatched junction nucleotides: 12. Germline CDR1 SGHNT, CDR2 YENEEA. The CDR3 runs 16 residues. The CDR3 here is CASSISGTGGRETQYF. For the CDR3, the DNA is TGTGCCAGCAGCATTAGCGGGACCGGGGGCAGAGAGACCCAGTACTTC.

This chain joins TRBV5-1 and TRBJ2-1; 10 nucleotides line up with TRBD2. Looked up from germline, CDR1 is SGHRS and CDR2 is YFSETQ. This CDR3 has 15 residues. V lost 0 bases and J lost 6; bases outside the gene matches: 3. The CDR3 nucleotides read TGCGCCAGCAGCTTGGAGATAGCGGGGGGCAATGAGCAGTTCTTC. Its translation: CASSLEIAGGNEQFF. Looking up the rest from reference TRBV5-1 and TRBJ2-1 gives the full variable domain: KAGVTQTPRYLIKTRGQQVTLSCSPISGHRSVSWYQQTPGQGLQFLFEYFSETQRNKGNFPGRFSGRQFSNSRSEMNVSTLELGDSALYLCASSLEIAGGNEQFFGPGTRLTVL.

V usage is TRBV18 and J usage is TRBJ1-4, with D maybe TRBD1 (5 bases). Germline V gene sequence: CDR1 KGHSH, CDR2 LQKENI. CDR3 length: 15 residues. V was trimmed by 0 bases and J by 8 bases, leaving 13 bases between them. The DNA for the CDR3 is TGTGCCAGCTCACCACCGTCAGGGAATCGAGAAAAACTGTTTTTT. Amino acid sequence: CASSPPSGNREKLFF.

This clone appeared a few times. The chain couples TRBV5-5 to TRBJ1-4; D unclear. The length of the CDR3 is 11 residues. CDR1 and CDR2 (germline): SGHKS, YYEKEE (reference sequence). Trimming pared 0 bases from V and 8 bases from J, leaving 2 bases between. CDR3 amino acids: CASSLEEKLFF. In DNA, the CDR3 is TGTGCCAGCAGCTTGGAAGAAAAACTGTTTTTT.

The V gene is TRBV5-5, the J gene TRBJ1-2, with 9 nucleotides matching TRBD1. The ends lost 4 bases at V and 0 bases at J; junction bases unmatched: 10. Per the germline V gene, CDR1 is SGHKS and CDR2 is YYEKEE (reference sequence). The CDR3 consists of 17 residues. CDR3: CASSHGQGKVTNYGYTF. The CDR3 DNA reads TGTGCCAGCAGCCATGGACAGGGGAAGGTTACTAACTATGGCTACACCTTC. Full variable domain (rest looked up from reference TRBV5-5 and TRBJ1-2): DAGVTQSPTHLIKTRGQQVTLRCSPISGHKSVSWYQQVLGQGPQFIFQYYEKEERGRGNFPDRFSARQFPNYSSELNVNALLLGDSALYLCASSHGQGKVTNYGYTFGSGTRLTVV.

The V gene is TRBV5-1, the J gene TRBJ2-5; either TRBD1 or TRBD2 may supply D (5 bases each). Germline CDR1 and CDR2: SGHRS and YFSETQ. Trimming removed 0 bases at V and 5 bases at J, with 11 bases between. The CDR3 consists of 14 residues. CDR3 residues: CASSLDRRYETQYF. In nucleotides, the CDR3 is TGCGCCAGCAGCTTGGACAGGAGGTACGAGACCCAGTACTTC.

By share of the sample, this clone is medium-sized. The rearrangement links TRBV7-9 to TRBJ2-7, with TRBD1 as a possible D gene (6 bases). V was shortened by 4 bases and J by 4 bases, with 14 bases between the two germline ends. This CDR3 spans 14 amino acids. The V gene's germline CDR1 is SEHNR and CDR2 FQNEAQ (reference sequence). DNA for the CDR3: TGTGCCAGCAGCTCCTCTACAGGGTGGTACGAGCAGTACTTC. Translated: CASSSSTGWYEQYF.

The genes are TRBV7-3 and TRBJ2-6; D not certain. Trimming shortened V by 1 base and J by 0 bases, and 7 bases separated the two germline ends. Germline V CDR1 and CDR2: SGHTA, FQGTGA. The CDR3 is 16 amino acids. The CDR3 region is CASSLINLSGANVLTF. CDR3 DNA sequence: TGTGCCAGCAGCTTAATCAACCTCTCTGGGGCCAACGTCCTGACTTTC.

Turning to this clone: This specimen includes other DNA sequences encoding the same CDR3. The chain recombines TRBV7-9 with TRBJ2-5; D gene uncertain. The length of the CDR3 is 14 residues. CDR1 and CDR2 from the germline V gene are SEHNR and FQNEAQ (reference sequence). V was pared by 5 bases and J by 2 bases, with 12 bases between. CDR3 sequence: CASSDAEMQETQYF. Here the CDR3 DNA reads TGTGCCAGCAGCGATGCGGAGATGCAAGAGACCCAGTACTTC.

This clone has more than one count but fewer than ten. Other DNA sequences of this sample code for an identical CDR3. The CDR3 here is CASSPLGISTDTQYF. CDR3 nucleotides: TGTGCCAGCTCACCACTGGGTATTAGCACAGATACGCAGTATTTT. The genes are TRBV18 and TRBJ2-3; D remains unclear. Germline V gene lookup returns CDR1 KGHSH and CDR2 LQKENI. CDR3 length: 15 amino acids. The V end lost 1 base, the J end lost 0 bases, and 8 bases lay between the germline ends.

The chain carries TRBV15 and TRBJ2-7; 9 bases align to TRBD2. The CDR3 totals 13 residues. Germline V lookup: CDR1 LNHNV, CDR2 YYDKDF (reference sequence). Trimming took 8 bases from V and 4 from J; bases not matched to a gene: 6. CDR3: CATGSGGPYEQYF. CDR3 DNA: TGTGCCACCGGTAGCGGGGGCCCTTACGAGCAGTACTTC. The full variable domain, its missing parts supplied by reference TRBV15 and TRBJ2-7, is DAMVIQNPRYQVTQFGKPVTLSCSQTLNHNVMYWYQQKSSQAPKLLFHYYDKDFNNEADTPDNFQSRRPNTSFCFLDIRSPGLGDTAMYLCATGSGGPYEQYFGPGTRLTVT.